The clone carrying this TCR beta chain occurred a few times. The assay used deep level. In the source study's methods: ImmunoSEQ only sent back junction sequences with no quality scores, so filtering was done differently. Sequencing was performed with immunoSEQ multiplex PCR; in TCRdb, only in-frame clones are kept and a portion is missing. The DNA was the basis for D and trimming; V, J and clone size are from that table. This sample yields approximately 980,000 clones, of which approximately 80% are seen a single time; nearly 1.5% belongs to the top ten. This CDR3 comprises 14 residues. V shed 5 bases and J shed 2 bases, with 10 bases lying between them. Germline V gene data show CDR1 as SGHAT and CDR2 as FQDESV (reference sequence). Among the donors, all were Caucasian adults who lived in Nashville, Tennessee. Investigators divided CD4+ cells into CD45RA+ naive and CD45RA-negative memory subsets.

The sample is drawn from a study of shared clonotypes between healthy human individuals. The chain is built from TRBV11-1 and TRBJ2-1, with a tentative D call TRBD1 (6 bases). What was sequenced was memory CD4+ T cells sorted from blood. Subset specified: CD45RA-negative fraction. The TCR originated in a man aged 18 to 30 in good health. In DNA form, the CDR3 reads TGTGCCAGCAGCCCCGGGACAACCTACAATGAGCAGTTCTTC. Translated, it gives CASSPGTTYNEQFF.